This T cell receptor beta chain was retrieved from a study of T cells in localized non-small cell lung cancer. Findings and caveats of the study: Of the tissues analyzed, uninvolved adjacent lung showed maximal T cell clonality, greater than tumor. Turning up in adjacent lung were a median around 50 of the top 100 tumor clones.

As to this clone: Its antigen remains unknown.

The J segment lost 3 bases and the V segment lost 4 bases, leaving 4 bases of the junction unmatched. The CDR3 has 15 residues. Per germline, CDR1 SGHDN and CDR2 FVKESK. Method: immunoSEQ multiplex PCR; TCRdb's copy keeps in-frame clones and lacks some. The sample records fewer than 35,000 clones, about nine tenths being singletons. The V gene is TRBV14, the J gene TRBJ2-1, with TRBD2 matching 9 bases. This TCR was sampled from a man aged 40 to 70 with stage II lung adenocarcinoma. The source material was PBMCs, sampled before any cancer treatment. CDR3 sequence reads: CASSRAGGIYNEQFF. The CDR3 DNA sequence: TGTGCCAGCAGCCGTGCGGGAGGGATCTACAATGAGCAGTTCTTC.